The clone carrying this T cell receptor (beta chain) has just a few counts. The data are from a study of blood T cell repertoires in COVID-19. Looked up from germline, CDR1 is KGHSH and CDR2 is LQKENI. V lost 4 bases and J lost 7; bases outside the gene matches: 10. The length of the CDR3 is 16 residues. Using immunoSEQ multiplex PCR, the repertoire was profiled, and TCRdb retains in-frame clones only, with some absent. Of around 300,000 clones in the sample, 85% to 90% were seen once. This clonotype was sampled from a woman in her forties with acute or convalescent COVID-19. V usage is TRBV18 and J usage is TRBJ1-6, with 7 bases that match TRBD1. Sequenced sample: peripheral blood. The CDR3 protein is CASSRTDRATNSPLHF. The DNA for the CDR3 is TGTGCCAGCTCACGGACCGACAGGGCCACAAATTCACCCCTCCACTTT.